One sample yielded the 21 T cell receptor beta chains listed below, sequenced in a study of T cell responses to AZD1222 COVID-19 vaccine. The data were produced by immunoSEQ multiplex PCR, yet TCRdb's version contains in-frame clones alone and is incomplete. Of about 120,000 clones listed, about nine tenths were seen once; the top ten hold roughly 4.2%. The material was peripheral blood, obtained 28 days after the second dose of the MenACWY control vaccine. The receptors stem from an adult who received the MenACWY meningococcal vaccine as a control.

The chain is built from TRBV28 and TRBJ1-6, with D tentatively TRBD1 (6 bases). Looked up from germline, CDR1 is MDHEN and CDR2 is SYDVKM. The length of the CDR3 is 18 residues. With 3 bases removed from V and 10 bases from J, the gap between germline ends came to 25 bases. The CDR3 sequence: CASSLITGPSELSSPLHF. In DNA form, the CDR3 reads TGTGCCAGCAGTTTGATTACAGGGCCTAGTGAGTTGTCGTCACCCCTCCACTTT.

This clone occurred once. The rearrangement joins TRBV2 to TRBJ2-5; 8 positions match TRBD2. Looked up from germline, CDR1 is SNHLY and CDR2 is FYNNEI. The J segment lost 3 bases and the V segment lost 6 bases, leaving 3 bases of the junction unmatched. CDR3 length: 13 amino acids. The CDR3 region is CASRDGGEETQYF. CDR3 nucleotide sequence: TGTGCCAGCAGGGACGGGGGGGAAGAGACCCAGTACTTC. The whole variable domain, remainder taken from reference TRBV2 and TRBJ2-5, is EPEVTQTPSHQVTQMGQEVILRCVPISNHLYFYWYRQILGQKVEFLVSFYNNEISEKSEIFDDQFSVERPDGSNFTLKIRSTKLEDSAMYFCASRDGGEETQYFGPGTRLLVL.

The CDR3 loop reads CASSEEGRETQYF. CDR3 nucleotide sequence: TGTGCCAGCAGCGAGGAGGGTAGGGAGACCCAGTACTTC. The chain recombines TRBV12-3 or TRBV12-4 with TRBJ2-5, with D maybe TRBD2 (6 bases). Between the trimmed V and J ends, which lost 6 bases and 5 bases, there was a span of 13 bases. This CDR3 is built from 13 residues.

The V and J genes are TRBV27 and TRBJ2-2; D ambiguous. Germline-derived CDR1 and CDR2 are MNHEY and SMNVEV (reference sequence). This CDR3 region has 15 residues. The V end was cut by 2 bases, the J end by 0 bases, with 7 bases between. In DNA, the CDR3 is TGTGCCAGCAGTTTACTTCCTTCGAACACCGGGGAGCTGTTTTTT. It specifies CASSLLPSNTGELFF.

The chain couples TRBV13 to TRBJ2-3; D perhaps matches TRBD2 (6 bases). Trimming cost V 3 bases and J 3 bases, with 16 bases left between them. This CDR3 contains 16 residues. Germline loops: CDR1 PRHDT, CDR2 FYEKMQ (reference sequence). The CDR3 spells CASSLAPGVKTDTQYF. CDR3 DNA: TGTGCCAGCAGCTTGGCCCCGGGGGTGAAGACAGATACGCAGTATTTT.

This chain uses TRBV19 with TRBJ2-7; 9 bases map to TRBD1. The CDR3 extends over 15 amino acids. The ends lost 5 bases at V and 0 bases at J; junction bases unmatched: 5. CDR1 is LNHDA and CDR2 is SQIVND in the germline V gene (reference sequence). This chain's CDR3 is CASSPGDRDSYEQYF. The CDR3 DNA is TGTGCCAGTAGTCCTGGGGACAGGGACTCCTACGAGCAGTACTTC. The full variable domain, completed using reference TRBV19 and TRBJ2-7, is DGGITQSPKYLFRKEGQNVTLSCEQNLNHDAMYWYRQDPGQGLRLIYYSQIVNDFQKGDIAEGYSVSREKKESFPLTVTSAQKNPTAFYLCASSPGDRDSYEQYFGPGTRLTVT.

The gene calls are TRBV10-2 and TRBJ2-7; 11 bases map to TRBD2. Germline-derived CDR1 and CDR2 are WSHSY and SAAADI. V gave up 4 bases and J gave up 3 bases; unmatched junction bases: 11. This CDR3 spans 17 amino acids. The CDR3 region is CASSGGPPSGGFYEQYV. The CDR3 bases are TGCGCCAGCAGTGGAGGCCCCCCTAGCGGGGGGTTCTACGAGCAGTACGTC.

Only a few counts were recorded for this clone. The chain uses TRBV7-9 and TRBJ2-3; D not resolved. Trimming pared 5 bases from V and 2 bases from J, leaving 14 bases between. This CDR3 comprises 15 residues. Germline assignment: CDR1 SEHNR and CDR2 FQNEAQ (reference sequence). CDR3 in amino acids: CASSPPRTPTDTQYF. CDR3 DNA sequence: TGTGCCAGCAGCCCCCCGCGAACACCCACAGATACGCAGTATTTT.

This sequence joins TRBV7-2 and TRBJ2-3; D unresolved. This CDR3 region has 13 residues. Germline values: CDR1 SGHTA, CDR2 FQGNSA. V was clipped by 1 base and J by 5 bases, with 7 bases between them. In DNA form, the CDR3 reads TGTGCCAGCAGCTTAGGAAATCTAGATACGCAGTATTTT. It specifies CASSLGNLDTQYF. Combining the CDR3 with reference TRBV7-2 and TRBJ2-3 gives the whole variable domain GAGVSQSPSNKVTEKGKDVELRCDPISGHTALYWYRQSLGQGLEFLIYFQGNSAPDKSGLPSDRFSAERTGGSVSTLTIQRTQQEDSAVYLCASSLGNLDTQYFGPGTRLTVL.

The chain couples TRBV28 to TRBJ2-5, with D perhaps matching TRBD1 (6 bases). The CDR3 totals 14 residues. Trimming removed 4 bases at V and 1 base at J, with 10 bases between. CDR1 MDHEN and CDR2 SYDVKM come from the germline V gene. CDR3 coding DNA: TGTGCCAGCAGTTCGCCGACAGGCCAAGAGACCCAGTACTTC. It yields the protein CASSSPTGQETQYF.

This chain joins TRBV29-1 and TRBJ1-6; 8 bases align to TRBD1. J gave up 6 bases and V 6 bases, and 4 bases lay outside the gene matches. The CDR3 totals 13 residues. The germline CDR1 and CDR2 sequences are SQVTM and ANQGSEA. CDR3 in amino acids: CSVLDRGNSPLHF. In DNA, the CDR3 is TGCAGCGTCCTAGACAGGGGTAATTCACCCCTCCACTTT.

This chain connects TRBV7-7 to TRBJ2-1; 7 bases map to TRBD2. The V gene end was trimmed by 1 base and the J gene end by 9 bases; junction bases not matched to a gene: 9. The length of the CDR3 is 15 residues. In germline, CDR1 is SSHAT, CDR2 FNYEAQ (reference sequence). The CDR3 region is CASSLESGLDSEQFF. The CDR3 bases are TGTGCCAGCAGCTTAGAATCCGGACTAGACAGTGAGCAGTTCTTC.

This chain connects TRBV7-9 to TRBJ2-1, with TRBD2 as a possible D gene (6 bases). V was pared by 6 bases and J by 4 bases, with 13 bases between. Germline V gene lookup returns CDR1 SEHNR and CDR2 FQNEAQ (reference sequence). This CDR3 contains 14 residues. Here the CDR3 reads CASRGLAGYNEQFF. The CDR3 DNA reads as TGTGCCAGCAGGGGACTGGCGGGGTACAATGAGCAGTTCTTC. The entire variable domain, with the rest obtained from reference TRBV7-9 and TRBJ2-1, is as follows: DTGVSQNPRHKITKRGQNVTFRCDPISEHNRLYWYRQTLGQGPEFLTYFQNEAQLEKSRLLSDRFSAERPKGSFSTLEIQRTEQGDSAMYLCASRGLAGYNEQFFGPGTRLTVL.

The chain has TRBV7-9 and TRBJ1-6; TRBD1 might be the D (5 bases). Per germline, CDR1 SEHNR and CDR2 FQNEAQ (reference sequence). Trimming cost V 5 bases and J 6 bases, with 14 bases left between them. The CDR3 is 15 amino acids. CDR3 sequence reads: CASSASGTTNSPLHF. CDR3 in DNA: TGTGCCAGCAGCGCTTCAGGGACTACTAATTCACCCCTCCACTTT.

This chain connects TRBV19 to TRBJ1-5; tentative D call: TRBD1 (5 bases). Germline-derived CDR1 and CDR2 are LNHDA and SQIVND (reference sequence). The V end lost 6 bases, the J end lost 3 bases, and 9 bases lay between the germline ends. The CDR3 covers 13 residues. DNA for the CDR3: TGTGCCAGTAGCCGACAGAACAATCAGCCCCAGCATTTT. Translation: CASSRQNNQPQHF.

The CDR3 nucleotides read TGTGCCAGCAGTTCGGGTTCCCACGAGCAGTACGTC. As protein: CASSSGSHEQYV. This chain uses TRBV28 with TRBJ2-7; no clear D. With 4 bases removed from V and 5 bases from J, the gap between germline ends came to 9 bases. The CDR3 is 12 amino acids. CDR1 is MDHEN, CDR2 SYDVKM, per germline.

In this sample, this clone turned up a few times. The chain uses TRBV15 and TRBJ2-2; 11 positions agree with TRBD1. The junction had 0 bases not matched to a gene; V was cut back by 3 bases and J by 6 bases. CDR1 is LNHNV, CDR2 YYDKDF, per germline (reference sequence). The CDR3 runs 14 residues. In DNA, the CDR3 is TGTGCCACCAGCAGGGGACAGGGGGCCGGGGAGCTGTTTTTT. It translates to CATSRGQGAGELFF. The complete variable domain, with remaining parts taken from reference TRBV15 and TRBJ2-2, reads DAMVIQNPRYQVTQFGKPVTLSCSQTLNHNVMYWYQQKSSQAPKLLFHYYDKDFNNEADTPDNFQSRRPNTSFCFLDIRSPGLGDTAMYLCATSRGQGAGELFFGEGSRLTVL.

The chain recombines TRBV6-2 or TRBV6-3 with TRBJ1-6, with 8 bases matching TRBD1. V dropped 6 bases and J dropped 7; count of bases not matched to a gene: 5. CDR3 length: 14 residues. CDR1 is MNHEY, CDR2 SVGEGT, per germline. CDR3 bases: TGTGCCAGCAGCCGGGGACAGGACAATTCACCCCTCCACTTT. This translates into CASSRGQDNSPLHF.

The gene calls are TRBV7-2 and TRBJ2-1, with 13 bases identical to TRBD2. Germline-derived CDR1 and CDR2 are SGHTA and FQGNSA. The V segment lost 5 bases and the J segment 9 bases; nucleotides outside the gene matches: 7. This CDR3 comprises 15 residues. CDR3: CASSQTSGRASEQFF. The CDR3 DNA reads as TGTGCCAGCAGCCAAACTAGCGGGAGGGCGAGTGAGCAGTTCTTC.

The chain has TRBV7-2 and TRBJ2-1; 8 bases match TRBD2. V trimming: 4 bases; J trimming: 4 bases; junction bases outside the gene matches: 9. The germline gives CDR1 SGHTA, CDR2 FQGNSA. CDR3 size: 16 residues. CDR3 amino acids: CASSSPSGGGYNEQFF. The CDR3, as DNA: TGTGCCAGCAGCTCCCCCTCCGGGGGGGGATACAATGAGCAGTTCTTC.

The V gene is TRBV15, the J gene TRBJ1-2; 10 bases agree with TRBD1. V lost 3 bases, J lost 2 bases, and 3 bases stayed unmatched. The CDR3 covers 15 residues. CDR1 is LNHNV and CDR2 is YYDKDF in the germline V gene (reference sequence). DNA for the CDR3: TGTGCCACCAGCAGCGGGACAGGGGAAAACTATGGCTACACCTTC. Its protein is CATSSGTGENYGYTF.